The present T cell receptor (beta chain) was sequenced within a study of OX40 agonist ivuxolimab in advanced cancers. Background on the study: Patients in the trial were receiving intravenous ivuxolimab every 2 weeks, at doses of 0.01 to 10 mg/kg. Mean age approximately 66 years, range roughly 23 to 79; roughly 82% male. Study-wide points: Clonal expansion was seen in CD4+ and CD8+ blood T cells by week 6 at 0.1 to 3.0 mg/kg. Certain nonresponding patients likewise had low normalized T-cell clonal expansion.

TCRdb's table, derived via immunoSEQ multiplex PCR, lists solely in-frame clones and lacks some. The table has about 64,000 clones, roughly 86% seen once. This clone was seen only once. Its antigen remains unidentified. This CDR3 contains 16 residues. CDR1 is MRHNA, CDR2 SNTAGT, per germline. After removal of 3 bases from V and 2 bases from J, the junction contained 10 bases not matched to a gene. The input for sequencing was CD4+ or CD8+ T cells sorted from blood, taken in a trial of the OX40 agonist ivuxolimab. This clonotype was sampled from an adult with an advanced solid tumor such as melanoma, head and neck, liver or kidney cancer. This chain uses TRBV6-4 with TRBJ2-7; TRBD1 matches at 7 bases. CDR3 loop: CASSDKEQGIAYEQYF. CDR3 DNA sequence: TGTGCCAGCAGTGATAAAGAACAGGGGATCGCCTACGAGCAGTACTTC.